The next 31 T cell receptor beta chains were all read from a single sample in a study of blood T cell repertoires in COVID-19. Produced via immunoSEQ multiplex PCR; TCRdb's table is partial and in-frame only. The sample includes some 160,000 clones, 80% of them seen just once. The sequenced material came from PBMCs or T cells enriched from blood (not recorded which). The receptor set was obtained from a woman in her sixties who had recovered from COVID-19.

This clone showed up just once. The chain links TRBV6-5 to TRBJ1-2, with D tentatively TRBD1 (5 bases). The germline V gene has CDR1 MNHEY and CDR2 SVGAGI. V lost 9 bases and J 4 bases, leaving 18 bases between the germline ends. The CDR3 extends over 14 amino acids. The CDR3 nucleotides read TGTGCCAGTCAAAAGGAGGGGAGAGTCTATGGCTACACCTTC. Amino acid sequence: CASQKEGRVYGYTF.

The chain employs TRBV15 and TRBJ1-2; TRBD1 matches at 8 bases. Trimming at V came to 3 bases and at J to 8 bases, leaving 2 bases not matched to a gene. Germline assignment: CDR1 LNHNV and CDR2 YYDKDF (reference sequence). This CDR3 has 12 residues. CDR3 DNA: TGTGCCACCAGCAGGGACAGGGACGGCTACACCTTC. It yields the protein CATSRDRDGYTF. The variable domain in full, with the rest retrieved from reference TRBV15 and TRBJ1-2, is DAMVIQNPRYQVTQFGKPVTLSCSQTLNHNVMYWYQQKSSQAPKLLFHYYDKDFNNEADTPDNFQSRRPNTSFCFLDIRSPGLGDTAMYLCATSRDRDGYTFGSGTRLTVV.

The rearrangement joins TRBV4-1 to TRBJ1-2, with D tentatively TRBD1 (5 bases). The V gene's germline CDR1 is MGHRA and CDR2 YSYEKL. Trimming shortened V by 4 bases and J by 2 bases, and 14 bases separated the two germline ends. The CDR3 is 15 residues long. Written as DNA, the CDR3 is TGCGCCAGCAGCCGGGCAGACGGGGGAAACTATGGCTACACCTTC. Residues: CASSRADGGNYGYTF.

The chain couples TRBV27 to TRBJ2-3; D not certain. This CDR3 is 14 amino acids long. Germline CDR1 reads MNHEY; CDR2 reads SMNVEV (reference sequence). V was clipped by 9 bases and J by 0 bases, with 13 bases between them. CDR3 sequence reads: CASLQIHSTDTQYF. CDR3 sequence (DNA): TGTGCCAGTTTGCAGATACACAGCACAGATACGCAGTATTTT.

The CDR3 DNA follows: TGTGCCAGCCAACCAGAGAGCGGGGGGGGACGACGCACAGATACGCAGTATTTT. Translating gives CASQPESGGGRRTDTQYF. The chain employs TRBV13 and TRBJ2-3, with 10 bases fitting TRBD2. This CDR3 has 18 amino acids. The germline V gene encodes CDR1 PRHDT and CDR2 FYEKMQ (reference sequence). With 8 bases clipped from V and 1 base from J, the junction kept 15 bases outside the gene matches.

This clone was observed a single time. The genes are TRBV5-1 and TRBJ2-3; D possibly corresponds to TRBD1 (6 bases). CDR1 and CDR2 (germline): SGHRS, YFSETQ. Trimming took off 4 bases at V and 0 bases at J, with 15 bases between the two ends. This CDR3 has 16 residues. CDR3 sequence: CASSLRGTGSTDTQYF. In DNA form, the CDR3 reads TGCGCCAGCAGCCTAAGGGGGACGGGAAGCACAGATACGCAGTATTTT. Variable domain in full (rest from reference TRBV5-1 and TRBJ2-3): KAGVTQTPRYLIKTRGQQVTLSCSPISGHRSVSWYQQTPGQGLQFLFEYFSETQRNKGNFPGRFSGRQFSNSRSEMNVSTLELGDSALYLCASSLRGTGSTDTQYFGPGTRLTVL.

V gene TRBV13 combines with J gene TRBJ1-4; D call uncertain. Per germline, CDR1 PRHDT and CDR2 FYEKMQ (reference sequence). The length of the CDR3 is 13 residues. The V gene lost 5 bases and the J gene lost 3 bases, with 7 bases spanning the gap. Written as DNA, the CDR3 is TGTGCCAGCAGCCCATTTGCTAATGAAAAACTGTTTTTT. It codes for CASSPFANEKLFF.

The chain uses TRBV19 and TRBJ1-5, with D tentatively TRBD1 (5 bases). Per the germline V gene, CDR1 is LNHDA and CDR2 is SQIVND (reference sequence). Trimming took 4 bases from V and 5 from J, leaving 9 bases between them. This CDR3 is 13 amino acids long. The CDR3 loop is CASSRKGDQPQHF. DNA for the CDR3: TGTGCCAGTAGTAGGAAAGGGGATCAGCCCCAGCATTTT.

The rearrangement links TRBV2 to TRBJ1-6; 7 bases fit TRBD1. The CDR3 runs 15 residues. Germline trimming cut 7 bases from V and 8 bases from J; bases unmatched to any gene: 11. Germline CDR1 and CDR2: SNHLY and FYNNEI. In nucleotides, the CDR3 is TGTGCCAGCACCTCCTGGACAGGACGGGATTCACCCCTCCACTTT. Amino acids: CASTSWTGRDSPLHF.

CDR3 sequence: CASSFRASGTYEQYF. CDR3 DNA: TGCGCCAGCAGCTTCCGGGCTAGCGGTACCTACGAGCAGTACTTC. V usage is TRBV5-1 and J usage is TRBJ2-7, with TRBD2 matching over 7 bases. The V and J ends lost 2 bases and 2 bases, in that order; junction bases with no gene match: 7. The CDR3 runs to 15 residues. CDR1 and CDR2 (germline): SGHRS, YFSETQ.

The chain recombines TRBV30 with TRBJ2-5; a possible D gene is TRBD1 (5 bases). V was clipped by 1 base and J by 1 base, with 13 bases between them. In germline, CDR1 is GTSNPN, CDR2 SVGIG (reference sequence). The CDR3 covers 15 residues. The CDR3 DNA is TGTGCCTGGAGTGCCGCTCTAGGGGCCCAAGAGACCCAGTACTTC. This codes for CAWSAALGAQETQYF.

This clone was detected a few times. The V and J genes are TRBV5-1 and TRBJ1-2; the D gene is possibly TRBD1 (6 bases). In germline, CDR1 is SGHRS, CDR2 YFSETQ. CDR3 length: 18 residues. The V end lost 2 bases, the J end lost 1 base, and 21 bases lay between the germline ends. The CDR3 coding sequence is TGCGCCAGCAGCTTCCGGACAGCCCCGATCGAAGGTAACTATGGCTACACCTTC. As protein: CASSFRTAPIEGNYGYTF.

This chain joins TRBV6-5 and TRBJ1-1; TRBD1 might be the D (6 bases). This CDR3 spans 13 amino acids. V lost 4 bases to trimming and J lost 4 bases, with 10 bases between them. CDR1 is MNHEY, CDR2 SVGAGI, per germline. DNA of the CDR3: TGTGCCAGCAGTTCCACAGGGATCACTGAAGCTTTCTTT. This codes for CASSSTGITEAFF.

The chain uses TRBV5-4 and TRBJ1-1, with unresolved D. The CDR3 spans 11 residues. Trimming removed 2 bases at V and 6 bases at J, with 5 bases between. CDR1 is SGHNT and CDR2 is YYREEE in the germline V gene (reference sequence). CDR3 sequence: CASSFLSEAFF. CDR3 DNA: TGTGCCAGCAGCTTCCTATCTGAAGCTTTCTTT. Full variable domain (rest looked up from reference TRBV5-4 and TRBJ1-1): ETGVTQSPTHLIKTRGQQVTLRCSSQSGHNTVSWYQQALGQGPQFIFQYYREEENGRGNFPPRFSGLQFPNYSSELNVNALELDDSALYLCASSFLSEAFFGQGTRLTVV.

The chain combines TRBV5-4 with TRBJ1-1, with 7 bases identical to TRBD1. J was trimmed by 1 base and V by 4 bases; bases with no gene match: 4. The germline gives CDR1 SGHNT, CDR2 YYREEE (reference sequence). This CDR3 has 14 residues. This CDR3 reads CASSKRDRNTEAFF. In DNA, the CDR3 is TGTGCCAGCAGCAAAAGGGACAGGAACACTGAAGCTTTCTTT. Drawing the rest from reference TRBV5-4 and TRBJ1-1, the complete variable domain is ETGVTQSPTHLIKTRGQQVTLRCSSQSGHNTVSWYQQALGQGPQFIFQYYREEENGRGNFPPRFSGLQFPNYSSELNVNALELDDSALYLCASSKRDRNTEAFFGQGTRLTVV.

J is TRBJ2-5 and V is TRBV5-1; 7 bases match TRBD2. The CDR3 covers 13 residues. Germline V gives CDR1 SGHRS, CDR2 YFSETQ. Trimming cost V 3 bases and J 5 bases; bases outside gene matches: 4. As DNA, the CDR3 is TGCGCCAGCAGCTCGGGGGGATCGGAGACCCAGTACTTC. Translation: CASSSGGSETQYF.

This clone has only a few counts. V gene TRBV9 combines with J gene TRBJ2-5; 8 positions agree with TRBD2. Losses at the gene ends were 4 bases for V and 2 bases for J; bases not matched to a gene: 10. Looked up from germline, CDR1 is SGDLS and CDR2 is YYNGEE. The length of the CDR3 is 16 residues. The CDR3 DNA reads TGTGCCAGCAGCTTCCAATCCACGGGGGGGCAAGAGACCCAGTACTTC. It is translated as CASSFQSTGGQETQYF.

This clone occurred once. The chain has TRBV6-5 and TRBJ1-5; TRBD1 is a possible D gene (6 bases). This CDR3 spans 15 amino acids. Trimming pared 6 bases from V and 1 base from J, leaving 13 bases between. Germline loops: CDR1 MNHEY, CDR2 SVGAGI. The CDR3 sequence is CASRQGPPSNQPQHF. The CDR3 nucleotides are TGTGCCAGCAGACAGGGACCCCCCAGCAATCAGCCCCAGCATTTT.

This clone came up once. The chain joins TRBV19 to TRBJ2-3; D is perhaps TRBD2 (6 bases). The V end was cut by 9 bases, the J end by 1 base, with 11 bases between. This CDR3 has 13 residues. Germline-derived CDR1 and CDR2 are LNHDA and SQIVND (reference sequence). The CDR3 here is CASAPGGTDTQYF. The CDR3 nucleotides are TGTGCCAGCGCGCCGGGGGGCACAGATACGCAGTATTTT.

This clone was picked up one time. The gene calls are TRBV7-2 and TRBJ2-7; 7 nucleotides agree with TRBD2. Looked up from germline, CDR1 is SGHTA and CDR2 is FQGNSA. J was trimmed by 0 bases and V by 4 bases; bases with no gene match: 12. The CDR3 runs 17 residues. CDR3 coding DNA: TGTGCCAGCAGCTACCCCTTGGGCGGGGGTGGCTCCTACGAGCAGTACTTC. As protein: CASSYPLGGGGSYEQYF.

V is TRBV19 and J is TRBJ1-4; 9 bases line up with TRBD1. V lost 3 bases, J lost 3 bases, and 5 bases stayed unmatched. Per the germline V gene, CDR1 is LNHDA and CDR2 is SQIVND (reference sequence). This CDR3 has 16 amino acids. The CDR3 sequence: CASSIHTGGANEKLFF. The CDR3 DNA follows: TGTGCCAGTAGTATCCATACAGGGGGCGCTAATGAAAAACTGTTTTTT. The variable domain in full, with the rest retrieved from reference TRBV19 and TRBJ1-4, is DGGITQSPKYLFRKEGQNVTLSCEQNLNHDAMYWYRQDPGQGLRLIYYSQIVNDFQKGDIAEGYSVSREKKESFPLTVTSAQKNPTAFYLCASSIHTGGANEKLFFGSGTQLSVL.

CDR3 sequence reads: CASSLAGVSSYEQYF. DNA of the CDR3: TGTGCCAGCAGCTTGGCCGGGGTAAGCTCCTACGAGCAGTACTTC. The chain is built from TRBV5-4 and TRBJ2-7, with D possibly being TRBD2 (5 bases). The CDR3 spans 15 residues. Germline CDR1 and CDR2: SGHNT and YYREEE (reference sequence). Trimming cost V 0 bases and J 0 bases, with 10 bases left between them.

V usage is TRBV9 and J usage is TRBJ1-5; TRBD1 is a possible D gene (6 bases). V lost 3 bases and J lost 2, with 9 bases in between. There are 14 residues in the CDR3. Germline V CDR1 and CDR2: SGDLS, YYNGEE. For the CDR3, the DNA is TGTGCCAGCAGCGAGGGGGTTGGCAATCAGCCCCAGCATTTT. Amino acid sequence: CASSEGVGNQPQHF. Full variable domain (outside the CDR3, taken from reference TRBV9 and TRBJ1-5): DSGVTQTPKHLITATGQRVTLRCSPRSGDLSVYWYQQSLDQGLQFLIQYYNGEERAKGNILERFSAQQFPDLHSELNLSSLELGDSALYFCASSEGVGNQPQHFGDGTRLSIL.

The chain uses TRBV30 and TRBJ1-2; D is unresolved. Germline-derived CDR1 and CDR2 are GTSNPN and SVGIG (reference sequence). Trimming shortened V by 0 bases and J by 7 bases, and 24 bases separated the two germline ends. CDR3 length equals 17 residues. CDR3 DNA sequence: TGTGCCTGGAGTGTACGTAGGGCGGAGCGGATCCAGGCTGGCTACACCTTC. Amino acid sequence: CAWSVRRAERIQAGYTF.

The V gene is TRBV27, the J gene TRBJ2-7; 9 bases fit TRBD1. J gave up 2 bases and V 4 bases, and 6 bases lay outside the gene matches. The CDR3 length is 15 residues. CDR1 is MNHEY and CDR2 is SMNVEV in the germline V gene (reference sequence). CDR3: CASSWSGTGTYEQYF. CDR3 bases: TGTGCCAGCAGTTGGTCCGGGACAGGGACCTACGAGCAGTACTTC.

This chain links TRBV9 with TRBJ2-2; 11 bases are shared with TRBD2. J lost 5 bases, V lost 2 bases, and 2 bases had no gene match. This CDR3 has 15 amino acids. The V gene's germline CDR1 is SGDLS and CDR2 YYNGEE. CDR3 residues: CASSVSGGATGELFF. The CDR3 nucleotides read TGTGCCAGCAGCGTTAGCGGGGGGGCTACCGGGGAGCTGTTTTTT.

In this sample, this clone turned up once. CDR3 sequence: CASIGGQTSLLETQYF. The CDR3 coding sequence is TGTGCCAGCATTGGCGGCCAAACTAGCTTACTTGAGACCCAGTACTTC. The V call is TRBV2, the J call TRBJ2-5; maybe TRBD2 (6 bases). Trimming cost V 7 bases and J 5 bases, with 23 bases left between them. The CDR3 is 16 residues long. In germline, CDR1 is SNHLY, CDR2 FYNNEI.

The rearrangement uses TRBV5-1 and TRBJ2-2; no reliable D call. CDR1 SGHRS and CDR2 YFSETQ come from the germline V gene. V lost 1 base, J lost 1 base, and 8 bases lay in between. The CDR3 length is 15 residues. CDR3 bases: TGCGCCAGCAGCTTGACAGTTATGAACACCGGGGAGCTGTTTTTT. Its translation is CASSLTVMNTGELFF.

For the CDR3, the DNA is TGTGCCAGCAGCTTAGCCCGGGATCAGCCCCAGCATTTT. The encoded protein is CASSLARDQPQHF. V and J are TRBV7-8 and TRBJ1-5; D is uncertain. Looked up from germline, CDR1 is SGHVS and CDR2 is FQNEAQ. The ends were cut back, 0 bases at V and 5 bases at J, with 5 bases in the middle. This CDR3 contains 13 residues.

This clone has only a few counts. The chain uses TRBV5-4 and TRBJ1-2, with 8 bases lining up with TRBD1. With 2 bases clipped from V and 4 bases from J, the junction kept 4 bases outside the gene matches. The germline gives CDR1 SGHNT, CDR2 YYREEE (reference sequence). The CDR3 totals 14 residues. CDR3 DNA sequence: TGTGCCAGCAGCTTTGACAGGGGTGGCTATGGCTACACCTTC. Protein product: CASSFDRGGYGYTF. Drawing the rest from reference TRBV5-4 and TRBJ1-2, the complete variable domain is ETGVTQSPTHLIKTRGQQVTLRCSSQSGHNTVSWYQQALGQGPQFIFQYYREEENGRGNFPPRFSGLQFPNYSSELNVNALELDDSALYLCASSFDRGGYGYTFGSGTRLTVV.

Here the CDR3 reads CASSEQGGEKLFF. DNA for the CDR3: TGTGCCAGCAGTGAACAGGGTGGCGAAAAACTGTTTTTT. The rearrangement links TRBV6-1 to TRBJ1-4; possibly TRBD1 for D (5 bases). The germline V and J ends were trimmed by 2 bases and 8 bases, with 9 bases remaining between them. The CDR3 totals 13 residues. Germline CDR1 MNHNS, CDR2 SASEGT.